Listed here are 29 T cell receptor beta chains from one sample, sequenced in a study of T cell responses to AZD1222 COVID-19 vaccine. Produced via immunoSEQ multiplex PCR; TCRdb's table is partial and in-frame only. Of about 190,000 clones detected, around 87% appear once; the ten largest clones hold under 3.5%. The specimen was peripheral blood, collected on day 0 of MenACWY control vaccination. These receptors originate from an adult in good health.

The J gene is TRBJ2-3, the V gene TRBV7-9, with 8 bases fitting TRBD2. Germline CDR1 is SEHNR and CDR2 is FQNEAQ (reference sequence). J was trimmed by 0 bases and V by 8 bases; bases with no gene match: 13. This CDR3 spans 17 amino acids. In DNA, the CDR3 is TGTGCCAGCCTGGTGTTGGGCGGGGGGACCAGCACAGATACGCAGTATTTT. Its protein is CASLVLGGGTSTDTQYF. Based on the CDR3 plus reference TRBV7-9 and TRBJ2-3, the full variable domain is DTGVSQNPRHKITKRGQNVTFRCDPISEHNRLYWYRQTLGQGPEFLTYFQNEAQLEKSRLLSDRFSAERPKGSFSTLEIQRTEQGDSAMYLCASLVLGGGTSTDTQYFGPGTRLTVL.

The gene calls are TRBV3-1 (or the pseudogene TRBV3-2) and TRBJ1-5; D might be TRBD1 (6 bases). Germline loops: CDR1 LGHDT, CDR2 YNNKEL (reference sequence). CDR3 length: 15 residues. V shed 1 base and J shed 1 base, with 8 bases lying between them. CDR3 in DNA: TGTGCCAGCAGCCAAGGCCAGGGGAGCAATCAGCCCCAGCATTTT. It is translated as CASSQGQGSNQPQHF.

The chain has TRBV24-1 and TRBJ1-1; D uncertain. Per the germline V gene, CDR1 is KGHDR and CDR2 is SFDVKD. This CDR3 contains 13 residues. V was trimmed by 3 bases and J by 1 base, leaving 5 bases between them. The CDR3 loop reads CATSDVGNTEAFF. CDR3 nucleotides: TGTGCCACCAGTGATGTCGGGAACACTGAAGCTTTCTTT.

This clone turned up a few times. The genes are TRBV5-6 and TRBJ1-2, with a weak D call TRBD1 (6 bases). Germline V gene lookup returns CDR1 SGHDT and CDR2 YYEEEE. The CDR3 spans 14 residues. Trimming shortened V by 4 bases and J by 4 bases, and 14 bases separated the two germline ends. CDR3 coding DNA: TGTGCCAGCAGCGTGACCGGGACACTCTATGGCTACACCTTC. Amino acids: CASSVTGTLYGYTF. The full variable domain, its missing parts supplied by reference TRBV5-6 and TRBJ1-2, is DAGVTQSPTHLIKTRGQQVTLRCSPKSGHDTVSWYQQALGQGPQFIFQYYEEEERQRGNFPDRFSGHQFPNYSSELNVNALLLGDSALYLCASSVTGTLYGYTFGSGTRLTVV.

The chain is built from TRBV19 and TRBJ2-4; 10 bases agree with TRBD2. V lost 1 base, J lost 5 bases, and 2 bases stayed unmatched. Germline lookup yields CDR1 LNHDA and CDR2 SQIVND (reference sequence). The CDR3 has 15 amino acids. In DNA form, the CDR3 reads TGTGCCAGTAGTATAGGGGGGACTAGCGAAAACATTCAGTACTTC. The encoded protein is CASSIGGTSENIQYF.

This chain uses TRBV28 with TRBJ1-6; D call uncertain. Germline CDR1 and CDR2: MDHEN and SYDVKM. V gave up 4 bases and J gave up 9 bases, with 13 bases separating them. This CDR3 has 14 residues. The CDR3 nucleotides read TGTGCCAGCAGTTCGGTTATACGAGGTTCACCCCTCCACTTT. This encodes CASSSVIRGSPLHF.

The chain recombines TRBV10-3 with TRBJ2-7, with a weak D call TRBD1 (5 bases). The germline gives CDR1 ENHRY, CDR2 SYGVKD. CDR3 length equals 18 residues. The V end was cut by 1 base, the J end by 0 bases, with 19 bases between. Written as DNA, the CDR3 is TGTGCCATCAGTGAGTTCCCTCTTACAGGACGCAGCTCCTACGAGCAGTACTTC. It translates to CAISEFPLTGRSSYEQYF.

This clone has just a few counts. This chain links TRBV28 with TRBJ2-1; the D is unclear. V lost 5 bases to trimming and J lost 10 bases, with 15 bases between them. The CDR3 consists of 13 residues. Germline V gene lookup returns CDR1 MDHEN and CDR2 SYDVKM. CDR3 DNA sequence: TGTGCCAGCAGTCCACCAAACTACAGAGAGCAGTTCTTC. It translates to CASSPPNYREQFF.

This chain links TRBV9 with TRBJ2-7; 8 positions match TRBD1. V shed 3 bases and J 1 base; nucleotides not matched to a gene: 9. Germline CDR1 SGDLS, CDR2 YYNGEE. The CDR3 has 16 residues. CDR3 protein: CASSGNPGGASYEQYF. The CDR3 DNA reads as TGTGCCAGCAGCGGAAATCCAGGGGGCGCTTCCTACGAGCAGTACTTC.

J is TRBJ2-7 and V is TRBV5-1; D not certain. The V end was cut by 4 bases, the J end by 3 bases, with 11 bases between. Germline V gene data show CDR1 as SGHRS and CDR2 as YFSETQ. The CDR3 runs to 13 residues. In DNA, the CDR3 is TGCGCCAGCAGCAGGTCCCCGGGCTACGAGCAGTACTTC. Its protein is CASSRSPGYEQYF.

V gene TRBV27 combines with J gene TRBJ2-1; the D gene is possibly TRBD1 (6 bases). The germline V gene has CDR1 MNHEY and CDR2 SMNVEV (reference sequence). This CDR3 spans 14 amino acids. The V end was cut by 3 bases, the J end by 8 bases, with 14 bases between. The DNA of the CDR3 is TGTGCCAGCAGTTTCCCCGACAGGACCTATGAGCAGTTCTTC. It encodes CASSFPDRTYEQFF.

The chain has TRBV27 and TRBJ2-3; TRBD2 agrees at 8 bases. Germline V CDR1 and CDR2: MNHEY, SMNVEV (reference sequence). V dropped 5 bases and J dropped 4; count of bases not matched to a gene: 14. The CDR3 runs to 17 residues. CDR3 coding DNA: TGTGCCAGCAGTAATCCGGGACCAGCGGGGGCCGCAGATACGCAGTATTTT. Its translation is CASSNPGPAGAADTQYF.

This chain joins TRBV30 and TRBJ1-5; 7 positions match TRBD1. V lost 0 bases, J lost 6 bases, and 5 bases stayed unmatched. Germline V gene data show CDR1 as GTSNPN and CDR2 as SVGIG (reference sequence). This CDR3 spans 14 amino acids. CDR3 sequence (DNA): TGTGCCTGGAGTGTAACAGGGGACGGTCAGCCCCAGCATTTT. It codes for CAWSVTGDGQPQHF.

This chain joins TRBV28 and TRBJ1-2; D call uncertain. This CDR3 has 14 residues. Germline V gives CDR1 MDHEN, CDR2 SYDVKM. Trimming stripped 3 bases from V and 1 base from J, with 9 bases between. As DNA, the CDR3 is TGTGCCAGCAGTTTTATTGGTCTTAACTATGGCTACACCTTC. The encoded protein is CASSFIGLNYGYTF.

This clone showed up just a few times. V usage is TRBV28 and J usage is TRBJ1-2; unclear D gene. This CDR3 is 13 amino acids long. The germline V and J ends were trimmed by 6 bases and 5 bases, with 13 bases remaining between them. The germline V gene has CDR1 MDHEN and CDR2 SYDVKM. Written as DNA, the CDR3 is TGTGCCAGCAGACCGGGGAACGGGTATGGCTACACCTTC. It translates to CASRPGNGYGYTF.

The chain carries TRBV19 and TRBJ1-5; no definite D call. This CDR3 comprises 13 residues. V lost 7 bases and J 3 bases, leaving 10 bases between the germline ends. Germline lookup yields CDR1 LNHDA and CDR2 SQIVND (reference sequence). CDR3 residues: CASKGSHNQPQHF. In nucleotides, the CDR3 is TGTGCCAGTAAGGGCAGTCACAATCAGCCCCAGCATTTT.

V gene TRBV28 combines with J gene TRBJ2-7; 7 bases map to TRBD1. Germline CDR1 and CDR2: MDHEN and SYDVKM. With V trimmed by 6 bases and J by 1 base, 9 bases remained unmatched. The CDR3 contains 15 residues. The CDR3 protein is CASRLQGTLSYEQYF. The CDR3 DNA follows: TGTGCCAGCAGGTTACAGGGGACGCTGTCCTACGAGCAGTACTTC.

V is TRBV19 and J is TRBJ2-7; 10 nucleotides align to TRBD2. The trim removed 0 bases at V and 3 bases at J, leaving 8 bases unmatched. Germline CDR1 reads LNHDA; CDR2 reads SQIVND (reference sequence). The CDR3 length is 17 residues. CDR3 residues: CASSIDWASGRHYEQYF. DNA of the CDR3: TGTGCCAGTAGTATAGATTGGGCTAGCGGGAGACACTACGAGCAGTACTTC.

This chain joins TRBV7-3 and TRBJ1-6; 12 bases agree with TRBD1. The germline V gene encodes CDR1 SGHTA and CDR2 FQGTGA. The V gene end was trimmed by 4 bases and the J gene end by 11 bases; junction bases not matched to a gene: 6. The CDR3 has 15 amino acids. The CDR3 protein is CASSSGTGGFTPLHF. In DNA form, the CDR3 reads TGTGCCAGCAGCTCAGGGACAGGGGGCTTTACACCCCTCCACTTT.

This chain uses TRBV7-9 with TRBJ2-5; TRBD2 aligns across 11 bases. This CDR3 has 17 residues. Trimming cost V 3 bases and J 3 bases; bases outside gene matches: 9. Germline V gene data show CDR1 as SEHNR and CDR2 as FQNEAQ (reference sequence). The CDR3 region is CASSLSSGGPTKETQYF. In DNA, the CDR3 is TGTGCCAGCAGCTTGTCTAGCGGGGGGCCTACTAAAGAGACCCAGTACTTC.

J is TRBJ2-3 and V is TRBV2; tentatively, D is TRBD1 or TRBD2 (5 bases each). The CDR3 covers 15 residues. V gave up 7 bases and J gave up 0 bases, with 14 bases separating them. Germline values: CDR1 SNHLY, CDR2 FYNNEI. In nucleotides, the CDR3 is TGTGCCAGCACTCGGGGCACTCCTAGCACAGATACGCAGTATTTT. Translated, it gives CASTRGTPSTDTQYF.

This chain links TRBV28 with TRBJ1-6; D unresolved. Germline assignment: CDR1 MDHEN and CDR2 SYDVKM. Trimming removed 9 bases from V and 14 bases from J, with 14 bases in between. The CDR3 covers 11 residues. CDR3 amino acids: CASGEPGSLHF. The CDR3 region has the DNA TGTGCCAGTGGGGAACCTGGGTCCCTCCACTTT.

The chain couples TRBV14 to TRBJ1-1; D not certain. The V gene lost 0 bases and the J gene lost 3 bases, with 5 bases spanning the gap. CDR3 size: 13 residues. Germline CDR1 SGHDN, CDR2 FVKESK. CDR3 nucleotides: TGTGCCAGCAGCCAAGATTGGGACACTGAAGCTTTCTTT. Amino acid sequence: CASSQDWDTEAFF.

This clone appeared a single time. The chain links TRBV19 to TRBJ1-2; a weak D match, TRBD1 (6 bases). CDR3 size: 13 residues. Trimming cost V 10 bases and J 0 bases, with 12 bases left between them. Germline V gene lookup returns CDR1 LNHDA and CDR2 SQIVND (reference sequence). CDR3 nucleotides: TGTGCCACCCGGGACACAACTAACTATGGCTACACCTTC. This sequence encodes CATRDTTNYGYTF.

The chain carries TRBV5-1 and TRBJ2-7; 7 nucleotides match TRBD1. The germline V gene encodes CDR1 SGHRS and CDR2 YFSETQ. The CDR3 loop spans 14 amino acids. V trimming: 4 bases; J trimming: 4 bases; junction bases outside the gene matches: 8. The CDR3 loop reads CASSGPGQPYEQYF. In nucleotides, the CDR3 is TGCGCCAGCAGCGGACCGGGACAGCCATACGAGCAGTACTTC.

This chain uses TRBV12-2 with TRBJ2-7; TRBD2 is the table's D call, not checked against the DNA. TRBV12-2 is listed as a pseudogene. The CDR3 spans 20 residues. CDR3 region: CASRLGLATVLAGGSHEQYF. The DNA for the CDR3 is TGTGCAAGTCGCTTAGGGCTTGCAACGGTACTCGCGGGAGGGAGCCACGAGCAGTACTTC.

The V call is TRBV28, the J call TRBJ2-7; weak D call: TRBD1 (6 bases). Germline CDR1 MDHEN, CDR2 SYDVKM. Trimming took 7 bases from V and 2 from J, leaving 18 bases between them. The CDR3 length is 15 residues. The CDR3 DNA sequence: TGTGCCAGCACCCAGGACAGCCGTCTGCCCTACGAGCAGTACTTC. Protein sequence: CASTQDSRLPYEQYF.

The rearrangement joins TRBV7-2 to TRBJ2-7; 8 positions agree with TRBD2. The CDR3 spans 14 residues. Germline V gene sequence: CDR1 SGHTA, CDR2 FQGNSA. Trimming removed 7 bases from V and 1 base from J; junction bases left unmatched: 6. DNA for the CDR3: TGTGCCAGCACCTTCATAGCGGGATCCTACGAGCAGTACTTC. This codes for CASTFIAGSYEQYF.

The CDR3, as DNA: TGTGCCAGCAGTTTATCTTTCAGCCGAGGAACCGGGGAGCTGTTTTTT. Translating gives CASSLSFSRGTGELFF. The gene calls are TRBV28 and TRBJ2-2; D not resolved. Between the trimmed V and J ends, which lost 1 base and 5 bases, there was a span of 14 bases. The germline gives CDR1 MDHEN, CDR2 SYDVKM. This CDR3 contains 16 residues.